The TCR beta chain described here comes from a study of T cells after yellow fever vaccination. Study outcomes and limitations: Overlap between CD4 and CD8 compartments was detected for a small share of clonotypes. Most primary-vaccination clones reappeared after the booster (about 96% CD4, approximately 88% CD8).

The sample holds many counts of this clonotype. The antigen remains unidentified. The V end was cut by 4 bases, the J end by 8 bases, with 15 bases between. CDR3 length: 13 residues. Germline values: CDR1 SGHRS, CDR2 YFSETQ. Using its own MiXCR run on the 5' RACE reads, TCRdb lists one record per CDR3 protein. This sample has some 300,000 distinct CDR3 sequences, with approximately 3.9% found just once. The TCR originated in a man aged 18-30 years who received the YFV17D yellow fever vaccine. This material consisted of PBMCs, taken on the day of the yellow fever booster vaccination. The chain carries TRBV5-1 and TRBJ1-1; TRBD1 might be the D (5 bases). As DNA, the CDR3 is TGCGCCAGCAGCCCGCAGGGAAGCGCGGAAGCTTTCTTT. Amino acids: CASSPQGSAEAFF.